The TCR beta chain under discussion was sequenced for a study of blood T cell repertoires in COVID-19. Under the authors' procedure: Counts of nucleated cells, estimated from reference gene primer amplification, were obtained. Here immunoSEQ multiplex PCR was the method, and the copy in TCRdb shows in-frame clones only, minus some. From that table come the V and J calls and clone size; the DNA was used to work out D and trimming. The sample lists 110,000 or so clones, more than 80% occurring once. Germline CDR1 SGHVS, CDR2 FQNEAQ. This CDR3 spans 15 amino acids. Trimming took off 4 bases at V and 3 bases at J, with 16 bases between the two ends.

The specimen sequenced was peripheral blood. The chain is built from TRBV7-8 and TRBJ2-7; D ambiguous. The source is a woman aged 55-75 years with COVID-19, enrolled during active disease. CDR3 in amino acids: CASSSRFPKFYEQYF. For the CDR3, the DNA is TGTGCCAGCAGCTCCAGGTTCCCTAAATTCTACGAGCAGTACTTC.